This TCR beta chain came from a study of neurological immune-mediated disorders. Whole-study results and caveats: The level of TCR clonal expansion was highest in patients with HTLV-1-associated myelopathy and lowest in multiple sclerosis, where it fell below the level seen in healthy controls. Across subjects, expanded clones had no CDR3 amino acid sequences in common, pointing to private repertoires in all groups.

The method for making cDNA was 5'RACE, and it used 10-nucleotide random UMIs. In each sequencing run, over 180 million TCR-beta sequences were generated from 15-18 subjects. MiXCR, run by TCRdb on the 5' RACE reads, gives a single entry per CDR3 protein. This sample has tens of thousands of distinct CDR3 sequences; about a tenth occur once, and the top ten carry approximately 6.3%. This clonotype was seen many times. Its antigen is undetermined. The V gene lost 4 bases and the J gene lost 5 bases, with 15 bases spanning the gap. CDR1 and CDR2 from the germline V gene are SGHRS and YFSETQ. The CDR3 is made up of 14 amino acids.

The sample comprised PBMCs. V and J are TRBV5-1 and TRBJ1-1; tentatively, D is TRBD1 (5 bases). The source of this sequence is a woman in her 30s with HTLV-1-associated myelopathy (HAM/TSP). CDR3 in amino acids: CASSPEQGRTEAFF. CDR3 in DNA: TGCGCCAGCAGCCCCGAGCAGGGAAGAACTGAAGCTTTCTTT.